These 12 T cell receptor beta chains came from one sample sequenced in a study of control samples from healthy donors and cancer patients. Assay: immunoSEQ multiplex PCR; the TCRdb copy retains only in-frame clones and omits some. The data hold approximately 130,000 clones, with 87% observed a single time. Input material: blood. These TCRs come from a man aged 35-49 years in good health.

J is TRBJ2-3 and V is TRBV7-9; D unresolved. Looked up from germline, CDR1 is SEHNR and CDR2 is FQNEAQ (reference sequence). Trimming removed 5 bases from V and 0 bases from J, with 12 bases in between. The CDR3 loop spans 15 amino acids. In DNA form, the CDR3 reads TGTGCCAGCAGCCCTGCTAGTGCTAGCACAGATACGCAGTATTTT. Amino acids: CASSPASASTDTQYF.

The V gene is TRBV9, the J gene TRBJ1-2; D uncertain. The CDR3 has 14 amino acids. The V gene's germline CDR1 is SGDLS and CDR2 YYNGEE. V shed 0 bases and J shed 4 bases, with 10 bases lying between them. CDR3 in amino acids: CASSVVPGFYGYTF. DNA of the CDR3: TGTGCCAGCAGCGTAGTACCGGGCTTCTATGGCTACACCTTC.

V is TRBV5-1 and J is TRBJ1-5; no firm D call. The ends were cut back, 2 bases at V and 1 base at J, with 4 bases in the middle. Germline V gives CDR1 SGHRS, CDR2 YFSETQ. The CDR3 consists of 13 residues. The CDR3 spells CASSFGSNQPQHF. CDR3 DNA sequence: TGCGCCAGCAGCTTCGGAAGCAATCAGCCCCAGCATTTT.

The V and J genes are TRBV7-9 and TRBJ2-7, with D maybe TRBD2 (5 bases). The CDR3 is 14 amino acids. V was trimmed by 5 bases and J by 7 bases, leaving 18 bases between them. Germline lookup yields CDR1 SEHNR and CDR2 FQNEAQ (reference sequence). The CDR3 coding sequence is TGTGCCAGCAGCCTGGACTGGGCTCGAGGGGAGCAGTACTTC. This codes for CASSLDWARGEQYF.

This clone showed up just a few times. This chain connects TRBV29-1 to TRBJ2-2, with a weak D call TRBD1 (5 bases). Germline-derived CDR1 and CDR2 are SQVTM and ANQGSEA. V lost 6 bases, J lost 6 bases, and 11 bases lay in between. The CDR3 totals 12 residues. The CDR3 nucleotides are TGCAGCGTCGACCAGGGTCCCGGGGAGCTGTTTTTT. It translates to CSVDQGPGELFF.

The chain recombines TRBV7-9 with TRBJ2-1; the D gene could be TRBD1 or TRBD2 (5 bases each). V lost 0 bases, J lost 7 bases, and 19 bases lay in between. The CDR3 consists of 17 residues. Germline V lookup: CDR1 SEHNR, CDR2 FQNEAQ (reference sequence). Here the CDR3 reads CASSLAIGRGAINEQFF. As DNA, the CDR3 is TGTGCCAGCAGCTTAGCCATCGGGCGAGGGGCGATTAATGAGCAGTTCTTC.

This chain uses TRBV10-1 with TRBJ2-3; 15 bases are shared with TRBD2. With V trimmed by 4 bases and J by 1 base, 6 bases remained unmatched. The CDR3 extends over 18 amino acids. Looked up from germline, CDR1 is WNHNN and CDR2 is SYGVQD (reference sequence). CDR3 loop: CASSGTSGGASGTDTQYF. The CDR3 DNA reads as TGCGCCAGCAGTGGGACTAGCGGGGGGGCCTCTGGCACAGATACGCAGTATTTT.

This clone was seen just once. In DNA form, the CDR3 reads TGTGCCAGCAGCCCGCGGACGGACCGGGCGTTCTTC. Its translation is CASSPRTDRAFF. V gene TRBV7-2 combines with J gene TRBJ2-1; D ambiguous. Trimming removed 5 bases at V and 15 bases at J, with 17 bases between. This CDR3 region has 12 residues. Germline CDR1 SGHTA, CDR2 FQGNSA. The whole variable domain, filled in from reference TRBV7-2 and TRBJ2-1, reads GAGVSQSPSNKVTEKGKDVELRCDPISGHTALYWYRQSLGQGLEFLIYFQGNSAPDKSGLPSDRFSAERTGGSVSTLTIQRTQQEDSAVYLCASSPRTDRAFFGPGTRLTVL.

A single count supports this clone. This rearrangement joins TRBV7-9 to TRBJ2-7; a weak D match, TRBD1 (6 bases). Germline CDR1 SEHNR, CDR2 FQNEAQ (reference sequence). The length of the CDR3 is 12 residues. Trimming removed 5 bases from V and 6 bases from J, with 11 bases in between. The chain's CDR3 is CASSKQGREQYF. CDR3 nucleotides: TGTGCCAGCAGCAAACAGGGTCGCGAGCAGTACTTC.

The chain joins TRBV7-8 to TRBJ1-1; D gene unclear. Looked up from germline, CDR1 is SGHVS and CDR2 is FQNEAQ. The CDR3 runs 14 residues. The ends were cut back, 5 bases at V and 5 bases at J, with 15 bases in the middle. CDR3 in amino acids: CASSRVLGVTEAFF. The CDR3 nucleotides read TGTGCCAGCAGCCGAGTCCTCGGGGTGACTGAAGCTTTCTTT.

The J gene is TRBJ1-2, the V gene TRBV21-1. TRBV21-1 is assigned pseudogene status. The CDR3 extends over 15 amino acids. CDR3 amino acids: CASSMKAGAPSGYTF. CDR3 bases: TGTGCCAGCAGCATGAAAGCGGGAGCCCCCTCTGGCTACACCTTC.

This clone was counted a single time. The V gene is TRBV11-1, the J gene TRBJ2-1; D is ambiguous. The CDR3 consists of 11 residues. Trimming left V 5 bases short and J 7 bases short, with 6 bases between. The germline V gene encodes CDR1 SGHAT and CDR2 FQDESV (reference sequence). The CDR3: CASSLTNEQFF. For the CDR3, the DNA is TGTGCCAGCAGCCTAACAAATGAGCAGTTCTTC. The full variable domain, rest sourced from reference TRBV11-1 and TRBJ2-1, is EAEVAQSPRYKITEKSQAVAFWCDPISGHATLYWYRQILGQGPELLVQFQDESVVDDSQLPKDRFSAERLKGVDSTLKIQPAELGDSAMYLCASSLTNEQFFGPGTRLTVL.